These T cell receptor beta chains were read from a single sample in a study of resident and recirculating memory T cells in vitiligo. Assay used: immunoSEQ multiplex PCR; TCRdb lists only in-frame clones, some missing. The top ten clones hold 4.5% of a sample with more than 35,000 clones, roughly 91% of them seen once. Sample: blood. The receptor set was obtained from a male donor with vitiligo. The CDR3 runs from the conserved cysteine through the conserved F or W. Each record gives: J gene, clone size, V gene, D gene, CDR3 DNA, CDR3 protein. A D gene is named only where the DNA matches it firmly. Clone size is shown for a subset of rows, as once, few, many or a class of expanded clone.

TRBJ2-3	once	TRBV7-6	.	TGTGCCAGCAGCTCTAACGAGGGAAATGCTGTAGACAACACAGATACGCAGTATTTT	CASSSNEGNAVDNTDTQYF
TRBJ2-7	.	TRBV9	TRBD1	TGTGCCAGCAGCCCGGGACAGGCCACCTACGAGCAGTACTTC	CASSPGQATYEQYF
TRBJ2-2	.	TRBV29-1	.	TGCAGCGTTGGCACATCCAGTTACACCGGGGAGCTGTTTTTT	CSVGTSSYTGELFF
TRBJ2-5	.	TRBV6-1	TRBD1	TGTGCCAGCAGTGAAGCGGGGACAGGGGCCGAGACCCAGTACTTC	CASSEAGTGAETQYF
TRBJ2-1	.	TRBV5-5	.	TGTGCCAGCACCCAAGCTGGTGTGCAGTTCTTC	CASTQAGVQFF
TRBJ2-7	.	TRBV6-1	.	TGTGCCAGCGGTGACCGGAGTCCCTACGAGCAGTACTTC	CASGDRSPYEQYF
TRBJ2-5	.	TRBV18	TRBD2	TGTGCCAGCTCACCAATAGCGGGTAATCAAGAGACCCAGTACTTC	CASSPIAGNQETQYF
TRBJ1-2	.	TRBV6-5	TRBD1	TGTGCCAGCAGTTTCTTCACCGGGACAGGCCATGGCTACACCTTC	CASSFFTGTGHGYTF
TRBJ1-3	.	TRBV5-4	TRBD1	TGTGCCAGCAGAAGACTTGGACAGGAAGTTTCCGGAAACACCATATATTTT	CASRRLGQEVSGNTIYF
TRBJ2-1	.	TRBV18	TRBD1	TGTGCCAGCTCATCGACAGGGGACAATGAGCAGTTCTTC	CASSSTGDNEQFF
TRBJ1-2	.	TRBV6-6	TRBD1	TGTGCCAGCAGCCCTCCAGGGGGCGACTATGGCTACACCTTC	CASSPPGGDYGYTF
TRBJ1-2	.	TRBV18	TRBD1	TGTGCCAGCTCACCGACCTCGGGACAGGGAACCACTTCTAACTATGGCTACACCTTC	CASSPTSGQGTTSNYGYTF
TRBJ1-2	few	TRBV6-5	TRBD1	TGTGCCAGCAGTTTGACAGGGGTCGCCGGCTACACCTTC	CASSLTGVAGYTF
TRBJ2-2	.	TRBV11-2	.	TGTGCCAGCAGCTTTAACAGAAACACCGGGGAGCTGTTTTTT	CASSFNRNTGELFF
TRBJ2-2	.	TRBV6-5	.	TGTGCCAGCAGTTACCTACCCGGGTCGGCCGGGGAGCTGTTTTTT	CASSYLPGSAGELFF
TRBJ2-7	.	TRBV7-8	TRBD2	TGTGCCAGCAGCTTAGGCTTAGGCGGGGGGTACGAGCAGTACTTC	CASSLGLGGGYEQYF
TRBJ2-3	.	TRBV15	TRBD2	TGTGCCACCAGCAGAGATTCGGGACTAGCGGGGGGGCGGACAGATACGCAGTATTTT	CATSRDSGLAGGRTDTQYF
TRBJ2-2	.	TRBV6-5	TRBD1	TGTGCCAGCGCAAAGGGACAGATAAACACCGGGGAGCTGTTTTTT	CASAKGQINTGELFF
TRBJ2-4	.	TRBV30	.	TGTGCCTGGAGTGTACAGCTGAACATTCAGTACTTC	CAWSVQLNIQYF
TRBJ2-7	.	TRBV7-3	.	TGTGCCAGCAGGGGAGCCTACGAGCAGTACTTC	CASRGAYEQYF
TRBJ1-1	.	TRBV10-3	.	TGTGCCATCAGTGAGGCGGTGGGGGGAGTCACTGAAGCTTTCTTT	CAISEAVGGVTEAFF
TRBJ2-3	.	TRBV11-1	.	TGTGCCAGCAGCTTTAGCCCCGTCTCAGATACGCAGTATTTT	CASSFSPVSDTQYF
TRBJ2-2	.	TRBV5-4	.	TGTGCCAGCAGCTCGGGACTTGTGAACACCGGGGAGCTGTTTTTT	CASSSGLVNTGELFF
TRBJ1-1	.	TRBV7-2	.	TGTGCCAGCAGTATACAGGGCACTGAAGCTTTCTTT	CASSIQGTEAFF
TRBJ2-1	.	TRBV7-3	TRBD2	TGTGCCAGCAGCGAAAGCGGGGGGGACTACAATGAGCAGTTCTTC	CASSESGGDYNEQFF
TRBJ1-1	.	TRBV30	.	TGTGCCTGGACCAGGGTTTGGACTGAAGCTTTCTTT	CAWTRVWTEAFF
TRBJ1-1	.	TRBV19	.	TGTGCCAGTAAGGTCTGGGGCTTTACTGAAGCTTTCTTT	CASKVWGFTEAFF
TRBJ2-5	.	TRBV19	TRBD1	TGTGCCAGTTCGGACAGGGGGTCTGGAGAGACCCAGTACTTC	CASSDRGSGETQYF
TRBJ2-1	.	TRBV27	TRBD1	TGTGCCAGCAGTTCGACAGGGGGGCCCTACAATGAGCAGTTCTTC	CASSSTGGPYNEQFF
TRBJ1-1	once	TRBV6-5	.	TGTGCCAGCAGTTACTCCGGGACTAACACTGAAGCTTTCTTT	CASSYSGTNTEAFF
TRBJ1-2	.	TRBV7-2	TRBD1	TGTGCCAGCAGCGTCGGGACAGCTAACTATGGCTACACCTTC	CASSVGTANYGYTF
TRBJ1-1	.	TRBV5-4	.	TGTGCCAGCAGCTTTTCAGTGAACACTGAAGCTTTCTTT	CASSFSVNTEAFF
TRBJ1-1	.	TRBV7-3	.	TGTGCCAGCAGCTCCTCGCGGGGCACTGAAGCTTTCTTT	CASSSSRGTEAFF
TRBJ2-1	.	TRBV7-3	.	TGTGCCAGCAGCTTAGCCAAGACCGGGACAACTTACAATGAGCAGTTCTTC	CASSLAKTGTTYNEQFF
TRBJ1-1	.	TRBV5-6	.	TGTGCCAGCAGCACCGGGTTTCTCGTCACTGAAGCTTTCTTT	CASSTGFLVTEAFF
TRBJ1-1	.	TRBV6-5	.	TGTGCCTCCTCAATGGGGGCGAGGAACACTGAAGCTTTCTTT	CASSMGARNTEAFF
TRBJ2-3	.	TRBV7-9	.	TGTGCCAGCAGCTTTTGGAGCGGCGGATACACAGATACGCAGTATTTT	CASSFWSGGYTDTQYF